Below, 3 T cell receptor beta chains from the same sample are listed, as sequenced in a study of blood T cells in healthy people across ages. The use of a sample-barcoded 5' primer and a J-beta primer mix characterized a second PCR of 7 to 11 cycles. Each CDR3 protein gets one entry after TCRdb re-called the 5' RACE reads with MiXCR. The table lists around 650,000 distinct CDR3 sequences, approximately 31% of them singletons. The sample taken for sequencing was blood. These receptors came from a woman aged 80 or over in good health.

The J gene is TRBJ1-4, the V gene TRBV25-1; D is possibly TRBD1 (5 bases). Trimming pared 3 bases from V and 6 bases from J, leaving 11 bases between. Looked up from germline, CDR1 is MGHDK and CDR2 is SYGVNS. The CDR3 sequence is 14 residues long. This CDR3 is CASSEGTVYEKLFF. DNA of the CDR3: TGTGCCAGCAGTGAGGGGACGGTGTATGAAAAACTGTTTTTT. Filled out from reference TRBV25-1 and TRBJ1-4, the complete variable domain reads EADIYQTPRYLVIGTGKKITLECSQTMGHDKMYWYQQDPGMELHLIHYSYGVNSTEKGDLSSESTVSRIRTEHFPLTLESARPSHTSQYLCASSEGTVYEKLFFGSGTQLSVL.

This clonotype was seen only a few times. CDR3 sequence reads: CASRSRSSGNTIYF. In nucleotides, the CDR3 is TGTGCCAGCAGGTCCAGGAGCTCTGGAAACACCATATATTTT. The genes are TRBV28 and TRBJ1-3; the D is unclear. Trimming removed 6 bases at V and 0 bases at J, with 9 bases between. The CDR3 consists of 14 residues. Looked up from germline, CDR1 is MDHEN and CDR2 is SYDVKM.

The J gene is TRBJ2-1, the V gene TRBV6-1; 12 nucleotides align to TRBD2. Germline CDR1 and CDR2: MNHNS and SASEGT. J lost 4 bases, V lost 7 bases, and 8 bases had no gene match. The CDR3 runs to 16 residues. CDR3 sequence reads: CASTVLAGGLYNEQFF. In nucleotides, the CDR3 is TGTGCCAGCACGGTACTAGCGGGGGGCCTTTACAATGAGCAGTTCTTC.